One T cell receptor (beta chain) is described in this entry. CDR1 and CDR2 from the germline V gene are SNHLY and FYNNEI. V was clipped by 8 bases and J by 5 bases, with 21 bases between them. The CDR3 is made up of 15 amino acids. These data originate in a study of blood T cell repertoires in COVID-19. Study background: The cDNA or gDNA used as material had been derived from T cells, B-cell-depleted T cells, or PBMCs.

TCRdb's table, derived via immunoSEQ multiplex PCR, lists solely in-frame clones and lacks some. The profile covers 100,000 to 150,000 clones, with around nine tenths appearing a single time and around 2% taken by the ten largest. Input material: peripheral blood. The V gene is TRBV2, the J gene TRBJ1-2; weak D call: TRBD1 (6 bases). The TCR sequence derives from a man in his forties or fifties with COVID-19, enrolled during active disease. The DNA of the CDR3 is TGTGCCAGCGGCTTAGGGATGACAGGCCTTTATGGCTACACCTTC. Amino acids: CASGLGMTGLYGYTF.